This TCR beta chain was identified during a study of cytomegalovirus exposure and HLA in healthy donors. About the study: Clustering assigned 70% to 90% of the approximately 430 genotyped donors to the Caucasian-associated ancestry cluster.

Germline V lookup: CDR1 SGHNT, CDR2 YYREEE (reference sequence). J lost 4 bases, V lost 2 bases, and 6 bases had no gene match. CDR3 length: 17 residues. On this clone: Its antigen is unknown.

The study, taken as a whole, reports: Most TCR beta V segments were productive about 87% or about 30% of the time in an earlier analysis. CMV serostatus stood as the only immune exposure information on hand.

13 Jbeta primers and 60 Vbeta primers were used for the PCR. Assay: immunoSEQ multiplex PCR; the TCRdb copy retains only in-frame clones and omits some. This table holds around 220,000 clones, more than 65% found once. This sequence was found in a woman between 25 and 40 years old in good health and CMV-seronegative. This rearrangement joins TRBV5-4 to TRBJ2-2, with TRBD2 matching over 12 bases. Specimen: PBMCs. The CDR3 loop is CASSFPSGGVRTGELFF. The CDR3 nucleotides are TGTGCCAGCAGCTTCCCTAGCGGGGGGGTTCGCACCGGGGAGCTGTTTTTT.